The present T cell receptor (beta chain) was sequenced within a study of blood T cells in healthy people across ages. Through a sample-barcoded 5' primer and a J-beta primer mix, a second PCR was run for roughly 7 to 12 cycles. TCRdb re-analysed the 5' RACE reads in MiXCR, keeping a single row per CDR3 protein. The sample includes fewer than 950,000 distinct CDR3 sequences, 30% to 45% of them seen just once. V was clipped by 1 base and J by 0 bases, with 16 bases between them. Germline V gives CDR1 DFQATT, CDR2 SNEGSKA (reference sequence). The CDR3 covers 17 residues. V gene TRBV20-1 combines with J gene TRBJ1-3; D unresolved. Sequencing was done on a sample of blood. The TCR was taken from a man younger than 35 in good health. CDR3 residues: CSARVPSGTYSGNTIYF. The DNA of the CDR3 is TGCAGTGCTAGAGTTCCCAGTGGCACCTACTCTGGAAACACCATATATTTT.